What follows is one T cell receptor beta chain and its context. During active infection, Seattle patients enrolled and were then monitored through disease. This entry belongs to a study of blood T cell repertoires in COVID-19. Study summary: Sites in the United States, Italy and Spain provided acute and convalescent COVID-19 samples. From T cells, B-cell-depleted T cells, or PBMCs came the material, which was cDNA or gDNA.

Germline CDR1 reads SGHAT; CDR2 reads FQNNGV. Trimming removed 5 bases from V and 6 bases from J, with 11 bases in between. The CDR3 contains 12 residues. The protocol was immunoSEQ multiplex PCR, while the TCRdb copy is restricted to in-frame clones and leaves out a portion. The table records roughly 130,000 clones, around nine tenths of them present only once. Source material: peripheral blood. The chain uses TRBV11-2 and TRBJ2-7; TRBD2 is a possible D gene (5 bases). The source is a man aged 55 to 69 with COVID-19, enrolled during active disease. The CDR3 DNA reads TGTGCCAGCAGCCGAGAGGGAATCGAGCAGTACTTC. It is translated as CASSREGIEQYF.